This section outlines one T cell receptor (beta chain) sequence together with its context. This sample is part of a study of OX40 agonist ivuxolimab in advanced cancers. The germline gives CDR1 LNHDA, CDR2 SQIVND (reference sequence). CDR3 size: 16 residues. Trimming cost V 10 bases and J 7 bases; bases outside gene matches: 16. TCRdb keeps only in-frame clones here, not all; method: immunoSEQ multiplex PCR. The table shows about 50,000 clones, with approximately 89% occurring only once. This chain connects TRBV19 to TRBJ2-2, with 9 bases matching TRBD1. The receptor was derived from an adult with an advanced solid tumor such as melanoma, head and neck, liver or kidney cancer. The sequences come from CD4+ or CD8+ T cells sorted from blood, collected in a trial of the OX40 agonist ivuxolimab. CDR3 residues: CATQASGTGFDGELFF. The CDR3 DNA sequence: TGTGCCACCCAGGCTTCCGGGACAGGGTTTGACGGGGAGCTGTTTTTT. The whole variable domain, remainder taken from reference TRBV19 and TRBJ2-2, is DGGITQSPKYLFRKEGQNVTLSCEQNLNHDAMYWYRQDPGQGLRLIYYSQIVNDFQKGDIAEGYSVSREKKESFPLTVTSAQKNPTAFYLCATQASGTGFDGELFFGEGSRLTVL.